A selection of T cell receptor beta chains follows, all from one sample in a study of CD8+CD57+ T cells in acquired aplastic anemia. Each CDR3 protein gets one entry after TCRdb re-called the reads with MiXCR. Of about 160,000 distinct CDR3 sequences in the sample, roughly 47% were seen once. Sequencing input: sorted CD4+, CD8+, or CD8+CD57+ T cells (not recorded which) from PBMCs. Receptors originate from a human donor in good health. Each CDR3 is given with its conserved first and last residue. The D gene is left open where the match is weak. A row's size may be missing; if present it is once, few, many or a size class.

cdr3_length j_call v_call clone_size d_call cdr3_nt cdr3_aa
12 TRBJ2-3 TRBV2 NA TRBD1 TGTGCCAGCGGACAGGGGCTCGATACGCAGTATTTT CASGQGLDTQYF
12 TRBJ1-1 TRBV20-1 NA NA TGCAGTGCTTACACCGGGTCCCAGGAGGCTTTCTTT CSAYTGSQEAFF
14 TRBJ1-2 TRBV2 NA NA TGTGCCAGCAGTGACAGACAAAATAACTATGGCTACACCTTC CASSDRQNNYGYTF
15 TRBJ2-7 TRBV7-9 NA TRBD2 TGTGCCAGCAGCGGAGCAGCGGGACCGGGTGTAGAGCAGTACTTC CASSGAAGPGVEQYF
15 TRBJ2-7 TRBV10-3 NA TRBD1 TGTGCCACCAGCAACGGACAGGGGCTCTTTTACGAGCAGTACTTC CATSNGQGLFYEQYF
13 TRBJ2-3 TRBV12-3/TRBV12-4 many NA TGTGCCAGCAATAAGATGGGCACAGATACGCAGTATTTT CASNKMGTDTQYF
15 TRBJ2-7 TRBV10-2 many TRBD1 TGCGCCAGCAGACTTTCTTGGACAGGGACCTACGAGCAGTACTTC CASRLSWTGTYEQYF
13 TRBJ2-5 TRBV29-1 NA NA TGCAGCGTCCCTAAAGGGGGGCAAGAGACCCAGTACTTC CSVPKGGQETQYF
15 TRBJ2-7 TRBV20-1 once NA NA CSARDDFGAGYEQYF
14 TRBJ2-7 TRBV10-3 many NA TGTGCCATCAGTGAGTCAGGGACTCCTAACGAGCAGTACTTC CAISESGTPNEQYF
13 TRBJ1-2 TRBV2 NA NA TGTGCCAGCAGGGACAGTGAGCTCTATGGCTACACCTTC CASRDSELYGYTF
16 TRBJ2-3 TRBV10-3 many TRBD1 TGTGCCATCAGTGAGCTCCCAGGGGGCACAGCAGATACGCAGTATTTT CAISELPGGTADTQYF
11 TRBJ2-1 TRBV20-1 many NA TGCAGTGCGGCCCCTGGGGATGAGCAGTTCTTC CSAAPGDEQFF
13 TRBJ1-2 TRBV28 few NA TGTGCCAGCAGTTTATTTCCTAACTATGGCTACACCTTC CASSLFPNYGYTF
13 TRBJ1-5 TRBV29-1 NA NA TGCAGCGTTGTAGGCCAGGGAGACCAGCCCCAGCATTTT CSVVGQGDQPQHF
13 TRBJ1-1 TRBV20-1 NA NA TGCAGTGCTAGAGAAGATTTCTACACTGAAGCTTTCTTT CSAREDFYTEAFF
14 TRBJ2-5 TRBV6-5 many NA TGTGCCAGCAGTTACTCGTACCCCTTGTGGACCCAGTACTTC CASSYSYPLWTQYF
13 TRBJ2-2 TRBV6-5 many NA TGTGCCAGCTCCCTAGGATACACCGGGGAGCTGTTTTTT CASSLGYTGELFF
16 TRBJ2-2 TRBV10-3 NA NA TGTGCCATCAGTGTGAACCGGGACTTCCAAACCGGGGAGCTGTTTTTT CAISVNRDFQTGELFF
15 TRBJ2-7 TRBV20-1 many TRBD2 TGCAGTGCTAGAGATAGACTAGCGGGGGTCCACGAGCAGTACTTC CSARDRLAGVHEQYF
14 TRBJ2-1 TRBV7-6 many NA TGTGCCAGCAGCTTAGGAAGGGGTATCAATGAGCAGTTCTTC CASSLGRGINEQFF
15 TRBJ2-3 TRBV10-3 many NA TGTGCCATCACCCCAGACAGGCGAGGCACAGATACGCAGTATTTT CAITPDRRGTDTQYF
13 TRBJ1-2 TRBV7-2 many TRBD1 TGTGCCAGCACCCTACAGGGGTCGAATGGCTACACCTTC CASTLQGSNGYTF
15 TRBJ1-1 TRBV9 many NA TGTGCCAGCAGCGTAGATTCAGGGAGTTGGACTGAAGCTTTCTTT CASSVDSGSWTEAFF
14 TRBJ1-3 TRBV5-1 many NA TGCGCCAGCGCGATACAGGGAGGCGGAAACACCATATATTTT CASAIQGGGNTIYF
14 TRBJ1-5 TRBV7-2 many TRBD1 TGTGCCAGCAGAAGGACAGGGTCGGGTCAGCCCCAGCATTTT CASRRTGSGQPQHF
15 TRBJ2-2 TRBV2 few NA TGTGCCAGCAGTGAAGTCAGGGCGAACACCGGGGAGCTGTTTTTT CASSEVRANTGELFF
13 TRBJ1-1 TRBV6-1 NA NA TGTGCCAGCAGTGTGCGACAGTATGTTGAAGCTTTCTTT CASSVRQYVEAFF
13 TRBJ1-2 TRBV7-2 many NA TGTGCCAGCAGTCCGCACGGGGGGGGAGGCTACACCTTC CASSPHGGGGYTF
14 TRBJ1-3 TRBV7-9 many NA TGTGCCAGCAGCCCTCGATTCTCTGGAAACACCATATATTTT CASSPRFSGNTIYF
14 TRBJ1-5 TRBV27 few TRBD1 TGTGCCAGCAGGACGACAGGGGGCGTTCAGCCCCAGCATTTT CASRTTGGVQPQHF
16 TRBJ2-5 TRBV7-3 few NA TGTGCCAGCAGCCAAAACTCACAGGGAACTCAAGAGACCCAGTACTTC CASSQNSQGTQETQYF
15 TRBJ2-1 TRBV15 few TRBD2 TGTGCCACCAGCAGTAAAGTGGGACTAGCGGGAGCCGCGTTCTTC CATSSKVGLAGAAFF
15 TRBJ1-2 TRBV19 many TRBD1 TGTGCCAGTAGTATGCAGAACAGGGGGGGCTATGGCTACACCTTC CASSMQNRGGYGYTF
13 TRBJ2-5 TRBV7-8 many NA TGTGCCAGCTGGTCGACTAGTCAAGAGACCCAGTACTTC CASWSTSQETQYF
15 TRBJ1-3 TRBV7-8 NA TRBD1 TGTGCCAGCAGCCAAAACAGGGGGCGAGGAAACACCATATATTTT CASSQNRGRGNTIYF
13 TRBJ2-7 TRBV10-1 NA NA TGCGCCAGCAGTGGGTTCGCTAATTACGAGCAGTACTTC CASSGFANYEQYF
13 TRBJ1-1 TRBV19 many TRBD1 TGTGCCAGTAGTATCCAGGGGGCCACTGAAGCTTTCTTT CASSIQGATEAFF